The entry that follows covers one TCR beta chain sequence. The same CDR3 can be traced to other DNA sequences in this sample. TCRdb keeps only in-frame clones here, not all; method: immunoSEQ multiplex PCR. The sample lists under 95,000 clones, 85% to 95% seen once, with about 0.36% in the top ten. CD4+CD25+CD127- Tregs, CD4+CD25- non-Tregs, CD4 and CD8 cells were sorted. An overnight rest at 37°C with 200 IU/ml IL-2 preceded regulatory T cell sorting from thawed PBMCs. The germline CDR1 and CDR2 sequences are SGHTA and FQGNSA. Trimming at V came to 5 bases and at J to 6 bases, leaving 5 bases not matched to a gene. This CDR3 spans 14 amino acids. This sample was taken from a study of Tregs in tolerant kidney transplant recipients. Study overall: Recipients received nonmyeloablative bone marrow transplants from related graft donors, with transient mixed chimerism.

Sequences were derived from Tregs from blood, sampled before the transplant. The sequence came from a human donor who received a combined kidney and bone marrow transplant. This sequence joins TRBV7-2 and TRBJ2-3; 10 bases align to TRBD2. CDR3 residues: CASSPGTSADTQYF. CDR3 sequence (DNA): TGTGCCAGCAGCCCCGGGACTAGCGCGGATACGCAGTATTTT.